The T cell receptor (beta chain) under discussion was sequenced for a study of CD4 T cells in relation to SARS-CoV-2 and coronaviruses. Whole-study context: Negative control cultures got HIV-1 Nef peptides or no peptide.

Before the COVID-19 pandemic, during about 2010-2018, CD4+ T cells were taken from unexposed donors. CD4+ T cells were isolated from the cells after less than 13 days of culture. Study observations and caveats: No donor gave both pre-pandemic and post-infection samples.

Assay: immunoSEQ multiplex PCR; the TCRdb copy retains only in-frame clones and omits some. The sample has tens of thousands of clones, 75% to 85% seen once. Concerning this clone itself: Its antigen is not known.

The CDR3 sequence is 15 residues long. The V gene's germline CDR1 is MNHEY and CDR2 SVGAGI. Losses at the gene ends were 4 bases for V and 7 bases for J; bases not matched to a gene: 8. This clonotype originated in a human donor in good health. The chain combines TRBV6-5 with TRBJ2-1; 9 bases map to TRBD1. The material sequenced was CD4+ T cells from PBMCs, cultured in vitro. This chain's CDR3 is CASSSPWTGVNEQFF. CDR3 DNA: TGTGCCAGCAGTTCTCCTTGGACAGGGGTAAATGAGCAGTTCTTC.